The 20 T cell receptor beta chains listed next were all sequenced from one sample in a study of cytomegalovirus exposure and HLA in healthy donors. The PCR employed 60 Vbeta primers together with 13 Jbeta primers. This table comes from immunoSEQ multiplex PCR, and its TCRdb copy is limited to in-frame clones, with some not included. The profile shows 100,000 or so clones, about 13% of them singletons. The sample comprised PBMCs. All receptors come from a man in his forties or fifties in good health and CMV-seropositive.

The chain combines TRBV29-1 with TRBJ1-4, with a tentative D call TRBD1 (6 bases). Germline CDR1 and CDR2: SQVTM and ANQGSEA. CDR3 length: 13 amino acids. Trimming shortened V by 6 bases and J by 5 bases, and 13 bases separated the two germline ends. CDR3 DNA: TGCAGCGTCTCAAGACAGGCAAATGAAAAACTGTTTTTT. Translating it yields CSVSRQANEKLFF.

This clone has a single count. At one boundary the junction diverges from the germline segment, which might be a read error. The chain uses TRBV27 and TRBJ1-1, with 8 bases lining up with TRBD1. The length of the CDR3 is 15 residues. Germline loops: CDR1 MNHEY, CDR2 SMNVEV (reference sequence). The CDR3 bases are TGTGCCAGCAGTTTGACAGGGGATAGCAGGACTGAAGCTCTCTTT. This translates into CASSLTGDSRTEALF.

V usage is TRBV19 and J usage is TRBJ1-5; perhaps TRBD1 as D (6 bases). The V end lost 9 bases, the J end lost 0 bases, and 15 bases lay between the germline ends. CDR1 LNHDA and CDR2 SQIVND come from the germline V gene (reference sequence). This CDR3 has 15 amino acids. The CDR3 DNA is TGTGCCAGCCGTAGGGGGGGGAATAGCAATCAGCCCCAGCATTTT. Its translation: CASRRGGNSNQPQHF.

This clone was counted between two and nine times. This chain connects TRBV7-3 to TRBJ2-3, with 10 bases identical to TRBD2. This CDR3 is 15 amino acids long. Trimming cost V 2 bases and J 2 bases; bases outside gene matches: 1. Germline loops: CDR1 SGHTA, CDR2 FQGTGA. CDR3 protein: CASSLLAGVTDTQYF. In DNA form, the CDR3 reads TGTGCCAGCAGCTTACTAGCGGGAGTCACAGATACGCAGTATTTT.

The genes are TRBV7-2 and TRBJ1-3; no definite D call. The V and J ends lost 1 base and 0 bases respectively, with 10 bases between them. The CDR3 is made up of 16 amino acids. CDR1 is SGHTA and CDR2 is FQGNSA in the germline V gene. The CDR3 DNA sequence: TGTGCCAGCAGCTTAGTATCGGGTAACTCTGGAAACACCATATATTTT. It yields the protein CASSLVSGNSGNTIYF.

The genes are TRBV5-1 and TRBJ1-1, with 8 nucleotides matching TRBD1. The CDR3 is 15 amino acids. The ends lost 4 bases at V and 0 bases at J; junction bases unmatched: 5. Looked up from germline, CDR1 is SGHRS and CDR2 is YFSETQ. DNA of the CDR3: TGCGCCAGCAGCGTCCGACAGGGGATGAACACTGAAGCTTTCTTT. Its protein is CASSVRQGMNTEAFF.

The chain links TRBV29-1 to TRBJ1-1; the D gene is possibly TRBD1 (6 bases). The germline V and J ends were trimmed by 4 bases and 3 bases, with 12 bases remaining between them. Germline loops: CDR1 SQVTM, CDR2 ANQGSEA. This CDR3 contains 13 residues. CDR3 protein: CSVARGGDTEAFF. CDR3 sequence (DNA): TGCAGCGTTGCTAGAGGGGGGGACACTGAAGCTTTCTTT.

This clone was seen more than once but under ten times. The chain links TRBV6-5 to TRBJ1-1, with D unresolved. Between the trimmed V and J ends, which lost 5 bases and 1 base, there was a span of 14 bases. The CDR3 consists of 15 residues. Germline V gene data show CDR1 as MNHEY and CDR2 as SVGAGI. CDR3 DNA: TGTGCCAGCAGTCTCACCCGGGTCCCGAACACTGAAGCTTTCTTT. It yields the protein CASSLTRVPNTEAFF.

In this sample, this clone turned up a few times. This chain links TRBV28 with TRBJ1-1, with D possibly being TRBD1 (6 bases). V was clipped by 5 bases and J by 10 bases, with 14 bases between them. Germline V gene data show CDR1 as MDHEN and CDR2 as SYDVKM. There are 12 residues in the CDR3. The CDR3 here is CASSRTAGLAFF. Written as DNA, the CDR3 is TGTGCCAGCAGTAGGACAGCTGGGTTAGCTTTCTTT.

The genes are TRBV28 and TRBJ2-5, with 8 positions matching TRBD2. Germline CDR1 is MDHEN and CDR2 is SYDVKM. The CDR3 is made up of 13 amino acids. Trimming took 6 bases from V and 5 from J; bases not matched to a gene: 5. The chain's CDR3 is CASSPGGVETQYF. The CDR3 bases are TGTGCCAGCAGCCCGGGGGGGGTGGAGACCCAGTACTTC.

This clone has more than one count but fewer than ten. The chain recombines TRBV28 with TRBJ1-2; 8 bases are shared with TRBD1. This CDR3 is 15 amino acids long. J lost 4 bases, V lost 8 bases, and 12 bases had no gene match. The germline V gene encodes CDR1 MDHEN and CDR2 SYDVKM. In nucleotides, the CDR3 is TGTGCCAGCTTAGACAGGGGACCCGGATTCTATGGCTACACCTTC. Protein: CASLDRGPGFYGYTF.

The chain recombines TRBV5-4 with TRBJ2-3, with 11 bases lining up with TRBD2. The germline CDR1 and CDR2 sequences are SGHNT and YYREEE (reference sequence). CDR3 length: 15 amino acids. The junction had 6 bases not matched to a gene; V was cut back by 5 bases and J by 4 bases. CDR3 sequence (DNA): TGTGCCAGCAGGGAGGGACTAGCGGACCCAGATACGCAGTATTTT. The encoded protein is CASREGLADPDTQYF.

The chain recombines TRBV5-1 with TRBJ2-2; 9 bases line up with TRBD2. The germline gives CDR1 SGHRS, CDR2 YFSETQ. The CDR3 has 16 amino acids. V lost 6 bases and J lost 5; bases outside the gene matches: 11. The DNA for the CDR3 is TGCGCCAGCACCAGGGGTGCTAGCGGGGCAACCGGGGAGCTGTTTTTT. Amino acid sequence: CASTRGASGATGELFF.

This clone was recorded a few times. J is TRBJ2-7 and V is TRBV15; TRBD2 aligns across 12 bases. With V trimmed by 3 bases and J by 3 bases, 0 bases remained unmatched. CDR1 and CDR2 (germline): LNHNV, YYDKDF (reference sequence). This CDR3 is 14 amino acids long. CDR3 nucleotides: TGTGCCACCAGCAGGACTAGCGGGAGCTACGAGCAGTACTTC. Translation gives CATSRTSGSYEQYF. The variable domain in full, completed from reference TRBV15 and TRBJ2-7, reads DAMVIQNPRYQVTQFGKPVTLSCSQTLNHNVMYWYQQKSSQAPKLLFHYYDKDFNNEADTPDNFQSRRPNTSFCFLDIRSPGLGDTAMYLCATSRTSGSYEQYFGPGTRLTVT.

The chain joins TRBV7-9 to TRBJ2-6; possible D gene TRBD1, 5 bases. Germline V gene sequence: CDR1 SEHNR, CDR2 FQNEAQ (reference sequence). This CDR3 spans 15 amino acids. Trimming shortened V by 6 bases and J by 0 bases, and 9 bases separated the two germline ends. The CDR3 DNA reads TGTGCCAGCAGGACGACAGACTCTGGGGCCAACGTCCTGACTTTC. As protein: CASRTTDSGANVLTF.

This rearrangement joins TRBV9 to TRBJ2-3, with 9 bases identical to TRBD2. The J segment lost 5 bases and the V segment lost 0 bases, leaving 7 bases of the junction unmatched. The CDR3 consists of 16 residues. Germline V CDR1 and CDR2: SGDLS, YYNGEE. The chain's CDR3 is CASSVDLAGGQDTQYF. Written as DNA, the CDR3 is TGTGCCAGCAGCGTAGATTTGGCGGGAGGGCAAGATACGCAGTATTTT.

The chain links TRBV6-6 to TRBJ1-1; 9 nucleotides match TRBD1. The CDR3 has 13 amino acids. From germline, CDR1 is MNHNY and CDR2 SVGAGI (reference sequence). V was clipped by 1 base and J by 9 bases; unmatched bases: 3. The CDR3 protein is CASSYLQGAKAFF. The DNA for the CDR3 is TGTGCCAGCAGTTACTTACAGGGGGCTAAAGCTTTCTTT.

This clone appeared a few times. The chain uses TRBV4-1 and TRBJ2-3; 7 nucleotides line up with TRBD1. The CDR3 contains 12 residues. Germline CDR1 and CDR2: MGHRA and YSYEKL. With V trimmed by 3 bases and J by 9 bases, 3 bases remained unmatched. The CDR3 sequence is CASSHGDSTQYF. CDR3 DNA: TGCGCCAGCAGCCACGGGGACAGCACGCAGTATTTT.

The chain employs TRBV6-5 and TRBJ2-7; perhaps TRBD1 as D (5 bases). Germline lookup yields CDR1 MNHEY and CDR2 SVGAGI. V was cut by 5 bases and J by 4 bases, with 15 bases left in between. CDR3 length: 14 residues. DNA of the CDR3: TGTGCCAGCAGTCATCGACAGAACTATTACGAGCAGTACTTC. It yields the protein CASSHRQNYYEQYF.

The CDR3 coding sequence is TGCGCCAGCAGCCAAGTGTTAGGGGTCGAGCAGTACTTC. Protein sequence: CASSQVLGVEQYF. The rearrangement links TRBV4-1 to TRBJ2-7, with TRBD1 as a possible D gene (5 bases). The CDR3 covers 13 residues. Trimming removed 1 base at V and 6 bases at J, with 10 bases between. The V gene's germline CDR1 is MGHRA and CDR2 YSYEKL.